These 22 T cell receptor beta chains came from one sample sequenced in a study of blood T cell repertoires in COVID-19. Some clones are missing from TCRdb's copy, which holds only in-frame ones; the method was immunoSEQ multiplex PCR. The table includes around 250,000 clones, roughly four fifths detected once. What was sequenced was peripheral blood. The receptors were sampled from a young woman with acute or convalescent COVID-19.

This chain uses TRBV29-1 with TRBJ1-2; TRBD1 matches at 9 bases. CDR3 length: 13 residues. Losses at the gene ends were 7 bases for V and 4 bases for J; bases not matched to a gene: 7. Per the germline V gene, CDR1 is SQVTM and CDR2 is ANQGSEA. The CDR3 DNA sequence: TGCAGCGCTGACGACAGGGGGACCTATGGCTACACCTTC. Its protein is CSADDRGTYGYTF.

The V call is TRBV15, the J call TRBJ1-6; 8 bases line up with TRBD1. The CDR3 contains 15 residues. V lost 3 bases, J lost 6 bases, and 4 bases stayed unmatched. Germline assignment: CDR1 LNHNV and CDR2 YYDKDF (reference sequence). As DNA, the CDR3 is TGTGCCACCAGCAGCCAGGGGGCGGGTAATTCACCCCTCCACTTT. Translating gives CATSSQGAGNSPLHF.

The chain uses TRBV29-1 and TRBJ1-1; D is unclear. The CDR3 is 14 residues long. Germline assignment: CDR1 SQVTM and CDR2 ANQGSEA. Trimming took 4 bases from V and 4 from J, leaving 16 bases between them. As DNA, the CDR3 is TGCAGCGTTGTCACCGCAGGAAAATTCACTGAAGCTTTCTTT. Residues: CSVVTAGKFTEAFF.

This clone has a handful of counts. The chain carries TRBV2 and TRBJ1-5; the D gene is possibly TRBD1 (6 bases). This CDR3 is 14 amino acids long. Germline V gene lookup returns CDR1 SNHLY and CDR2 FYNNEI. V shed 7 bases and J shed 4 bases, with 14 bases lying between them. This CDR3 is CASMVDSTNQPQHF. CDR3 in DNA: TGTGCCAGCATGGTGGACAGCACGAATCAGCCCCAGCATTTT.

This chain connects TRBV10-1 to TRBJ2-1; D is perhaps TRBD2 (6 bases). CDR1 is WNHNN, CDR2 SYGVQD, per germline (reference sequence). CDR3 length: 14 residues. V was pared by 0 bases and J by 7 bases, with 10 bases between. As DNA, the CDR3 is TGCGCCAGCAGTGAGTCGGGAGGAGGGAATGAGCAGTTCTTC. Translation gives CASSESGGGNEQFF.

The V and J genes are TRBV7-9 and TRBJ2-7; possible D gene TRBD2, 6 bases. This CDR3 is 17 amino acids long. With 0 bases removed from V and 1 base from J, the gap between germline ends came to 16 bases. The V gene's germline CDR1 is SEHNR and CDR2 FQNEAQ (reference sequence). The CDR3 DNA reads TGTGCCAGCAGCTTAGCCAGCACCGTCGGGAGATCCTACGAGCAGTACTTC. Translating gives CASSLASTVGRSYEQYF.

V and J are TRBV7-6 and TRBJ2-7; tentative D call: TRBD2 (6 bases). Trimming left V 5 bases short and J 0 bases short, with 17 bases between. CDR3 length equals 16 residues. Germline lookup yields CDR1 SGHVS and CDR2 FNYEAQ. Here the CDR3 DNA reads TGTGCCAGCAGCCCCAAGGGACTCCAGAGCTCCTACGAGCAGTACTTC. Protein sequence: CASSPKGLQSSYEQYF.

The chain recombines TRBV28 with TRBJ1-5; D possibly corresponds to TRBD1 (6 bases). The V end was cut by 5 bases, the J end by 4 bases, with 12 bases between. The CDR3 contains 14 residues. CDR1 is MDHEN and CDR2 is SYDVKM in the germline V gene. In nucleotides, the CDR3 is TGTGCCAGCAGTCCCACTACAGGGAATCAGCCCCAGCATTTT. The encoded protein is CASSPTTGNQPQHF. Complete variable domain (other parts from reference TRBV28 and TRBJ1-5): DVKVTQSSRYLVKRTGEKVFLECVQDMDHENMFWYRQDPGLGLRLIYFSYDVKMKEKGDIPEGYSVSREKKERFSLILESASTNQTSMYLCASSPTTGNQPQHFGDGTRLSIL.

The V gene is TRBV3-1 (or the pseudogene TRBV3-2), the J gene TRBJ1-5; D is possibly TRBD1 (5 bases). Looked up from germline, CDR1 is LGHDT and CDR2 is YNNKEL (reference sequence). The CDR3 sequence is 17 residues long. The V end was cut by 0 bases, the J end by 0 bases, with 12 bases between. This chain's CDR3 is CASSQESAGNSNQPQHF. The CDR3 DNA reads as TGTGCCAGCAGCCAAGAGTCGGCAGGGAATAGCAATCAGCCCCAGCATTTT.

The chain couples TRBV30 to TRBJ2-1; 10 nucleotides match TRBD2. The CDR3 runs to 15 residues. The junction had 8 bases not matched to a gene; V was cut back by 4 bases and J by 5 bases. Per the germline V gene, CDR1 is GTSNPN and CDR2 is SVGIG (reference sequence). Written as DNA, the CDR3 is TGTGCCTGGAAATACGGGACTAGCGTCAACAATGAGCAGTTCTTC. It translates to CAWKYGTSVNNEQFF.

This chain joins TRBV12-3 or TRBV12-4 and TRBJ2-7; 10 positions agree with TRBD1. CDR3 length equals 13 residues. With 6 bases clipped from V and 5 bases from J, the junction kept 4 bases outside the gene matches. The CDR3 DNA reads as TGTGCCAGCAGCTCCGGGACAGGGGACGAGCAGTACTTC. Its protein is CASSSGTGDEQYF.

This chain joins TRBV18 and TRBJ1-5; the match to TRBD1 covers 8 bases. Germline CDR1 is KGHSH and CDR2 is LQKENI. CDR3 length: 15 amino acids. V gave up 2 bases and J gave up 1 base; unmatched junction bases: 1. In DNA form, the CDR3 reads TGTGCCAGCTCACCAGGACAGGGAAGCAATCAGCCCCAGCATTTT. Translation gives CASSPGQGSNQPQHF.

The chain links TRBV7-2 to TRBJ2-3; the match to TRBD2 covers 8 bases. Germline V gene lookup returns CDR1 SGHTA and CDR2 FQGNSA. CDR3 length: 14 amino acids. V trimming: 4 bases; J trimming: 5 bases; junction bases outside the gene matches: 5. In DNA, the CDR3 is TGTGCCAGCAGCTCGGGACTAGTAGGAGATACGCAGTATTTT. Its protein product is CASSSGLVGDTQYF.

This chain connects TRBV9 to TRBJ1-1; D uncertain. The V end was cut by 4 bases, the J end by 4 bases, with 8 bases between. Germline CDR1 SGDLS, CDR2 YYNGEE. This CDR3 region has 12 residues. The CDR3 reads CASSPGPTEAFF. Here the CDR3 DNA reads TGTGCCAGCAGCCCAGGTCCCACTGAAGCTTTCTTT.

This clone has just a few counts. The chain is built from TRBV29-1 and TRBJ2-1, with D hard to call. CDR3 length: 12 amino acids. V shed 6 bases and J shed 9 bases, with 15 bases lying between them. Looked up from germline, CDR1 is SQVTM and CDR2 is ANQGSEA. The CDR3 DNA follows: TGCAGCGTCCGTCCGAAGACTGGTGAGCAGTTCTTC. This gives the protein CSVRPKTGEQFF.

The chain carries TRBV7-8 and TRBJ1-1; D is ambiguous. Trimming left V 0 bases short and J 5 bases short, with 10 bases between. Germline V gene data show CDR1 as SGHVS and CDR2 as FQNEAQ. The CDR3 is 14 residues long. The CDR3, as DNA: TGTGCCAGCAGCTTAGCCGGAACGGGGACTGAAGCTTTCTTT. Amino acid sequence: CASSLAGTGTEAFF.

The J gene is TRBJ2-7, the V gene TRBV6-5; D may be TRBD1 (7 bases). The length of the CDR3 is 15 residues. Trimming took off 7 bases at V and 2 bases at J, with 18 bases between the two ends. Germline assignment: CDR1 MNHEY and CDR2 SVGAGI. CDR3 sequence reads: CASTKGAGGTYEQYF. The DNA for the CDR3 is TGTGCCAGCACCAAAGGCGCAGGGGGGACCTACGAGCAGTACTTC.

V gene TRBV18 combines with J gene TRBJ1-6; 10 bases agree with TRBD1. Unmatched junction bases numbered 9, after V lost 4 bases and J lost 0 bases. Germline V gene data show CDR1 as KGHSH and CDR2 as LQKENI. The CDR3 is 19 residues long. This CDR3 reads CASSQSTGGYGSYNSPLHF. As DNA, the CDR3 is TGTGCCAGCTCACAATCGACAGGGGGCTACGGCTCCTATAATTCACCCCTCCACTTT.

V gene TRBV15 combines with J gene TRBJ1-5; D is undetermined. Germline V lookup: CDR1 LNHNV, CDR2 YYDKDF (reference sequence). The CDR3 length is 20 residues. V was clipped by 1 base and J by 1 base, with 23 bases between them. The CDR3 bases are TGTGCCACCAGCAGAGCCCAAGGAGAGGAGTACTATAGCAGCAATCAGCCCCAGCATTTT. This sequence encodes CATSRAQGEEYYSSNQPQHF.

The V call is TRBV28, the J call TRBJ2-1; D gene unclear. The CDR3 length is 14 residues. V was cut by 6 bases and J by 8 bases, with 17 bases left in between. Germline V gene sequence: CDR1 MDHEN, CDR2 SYDVKM. The CDR3 here is CASSHHTTSHEQFF. The CDR3 region has the DNA TGTGCCAGCAGCCATCATACTACTTCCCATGAGCAGTTCTTC.

J is TRBJ1-6 and V is TRBV6-5; the D is unclear. The CDR3 has 15 amino acids. Trimming removed 0 bases from V and 9 bases from J, with 12 bases in between. Germline values: CDR1 MNHEY, CDR2 SVGAGI. The CDR3 spells CASSYSREGGSPLHF. The DNA for the CDR3 is TGTGCCAGCAGTTACTCTAGGGAGGGAGGTTCACCCCTCCACTTT.

The V and J genes are TRBV6-1 and TRBJ2-3; D possibly corresponds to TRBD1 (5 bases). This CDR3 is built from 15 residues. Germline V lookup: CDR1 MNHNS, CDR2 SASEGT. V lost 2 bases and J lost 2, with 11 bases in between. CDR3 coding DNA: TGTGCCAGCAGTGAACTACCGACAGACACAGATACGCAGTATTTT. Protein product: CASSELPTDTDTQYF.